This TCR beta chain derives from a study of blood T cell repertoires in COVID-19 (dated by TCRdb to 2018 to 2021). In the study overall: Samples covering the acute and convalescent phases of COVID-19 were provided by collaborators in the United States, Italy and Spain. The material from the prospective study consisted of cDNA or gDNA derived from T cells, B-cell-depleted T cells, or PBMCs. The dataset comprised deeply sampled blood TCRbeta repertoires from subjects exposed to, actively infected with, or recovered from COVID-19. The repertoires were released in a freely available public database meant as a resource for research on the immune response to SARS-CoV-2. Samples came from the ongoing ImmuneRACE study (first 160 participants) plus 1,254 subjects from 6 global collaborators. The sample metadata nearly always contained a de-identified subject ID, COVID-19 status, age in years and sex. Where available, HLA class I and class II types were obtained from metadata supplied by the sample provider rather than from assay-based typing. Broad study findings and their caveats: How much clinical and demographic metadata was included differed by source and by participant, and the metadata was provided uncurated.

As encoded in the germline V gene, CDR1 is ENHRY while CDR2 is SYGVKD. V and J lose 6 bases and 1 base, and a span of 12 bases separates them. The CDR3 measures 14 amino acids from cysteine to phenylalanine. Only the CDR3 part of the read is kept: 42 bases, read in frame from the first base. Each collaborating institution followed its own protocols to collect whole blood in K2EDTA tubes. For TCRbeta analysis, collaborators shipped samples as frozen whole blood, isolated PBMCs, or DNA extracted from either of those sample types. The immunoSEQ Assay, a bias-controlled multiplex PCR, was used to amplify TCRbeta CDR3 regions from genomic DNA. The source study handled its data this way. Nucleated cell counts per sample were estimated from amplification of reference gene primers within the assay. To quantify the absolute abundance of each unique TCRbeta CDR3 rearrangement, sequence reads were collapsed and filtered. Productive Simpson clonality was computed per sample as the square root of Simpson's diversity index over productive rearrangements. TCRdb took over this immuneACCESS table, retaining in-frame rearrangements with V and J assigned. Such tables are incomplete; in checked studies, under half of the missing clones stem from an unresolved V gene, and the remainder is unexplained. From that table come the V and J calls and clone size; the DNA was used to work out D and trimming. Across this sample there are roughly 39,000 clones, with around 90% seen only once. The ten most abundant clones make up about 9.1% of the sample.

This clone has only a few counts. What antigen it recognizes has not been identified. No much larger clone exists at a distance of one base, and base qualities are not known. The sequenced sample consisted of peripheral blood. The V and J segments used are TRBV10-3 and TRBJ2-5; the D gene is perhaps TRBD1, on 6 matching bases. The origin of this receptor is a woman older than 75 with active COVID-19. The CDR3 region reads CAIRPDRSQETQYF. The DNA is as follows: TGTGCCATCAGACCAGACAGGTCCCAAGAGACCCAGTACTTC.